These 20 T cell receptor beta chains were all obtained from the same sample, sequenced in a study of OX40 agonist ivuxolimab in advanced cancers. Data came from immunoSEQ multiplex PCR; TCRdb stores just in-frame clones and leaves some out. The sample lists tens of thousands of clones, under 95% occurring once. The material was CD4+ or CD8+ T cells sorted from blood, obtained in a trial of the OX40 agonist ivuxolimab. The receptors shown here come from an adult with an advanced solid tumor such as melanoma, head and neck, liver or kidney cancer.

The genes are TRBV11-3 and TRBJ2-3; D is unresolved. Trimming took off 2 bases at V and 3 bases at J, with 9 bases between the two ends. Germline-derived CDR1 and CDR2 are SGHNT and YENEEA. CDR3 length equals 14 residues. The CDR3 bases are TGTGCCAGCAGCTTACCCGGCTTTACAGATACGCAGTATTTT. It codes for CASSLPGFTDTQYF.

V and J are TRBV19 and TRBJ2-7, with D unresolved. The V end lost 5 bases, the J end lost 7 bases, and 9 bases lay between the germline ends. The germline V gene encodes CDR1 LNHDA and CDR2 SQIVND (reference sequence). The CDR3 contains 11 residues. The CDR3 loop reads CASSFRSEQYF. The CDR3 DNA follows: TGTGCCAGTAGTTTCCGAAGTGAGCAGTACTTC. Drawing the rest from reference TRBV19 and TRBJ2-7, the complete variable domain is DGGITQSPKYLFRKEGQNVTLSCEQNLNHDAMYWYRQDPGQGLRLIYYSQIVNDFQKGDIAEGYSVSREKKESFPLTVTSAQKNPTAFYLCASSFRSEQYFGPGTRLTVT.

The chain carries TRBV9 and TRBJ2-3; 10 bases fit TRBD1. Germline V gene lookup returns CDR1 SGDLS and CDR2 YYNGEE. The length of the CDR3 is 16 residues. The J segment lost 2 bases and the V segment lost 3 bases, leaving 6 bases of the junction unmatched. The CDR3 region is CASSARQGALTDTQYF. The CDR3 region has the DNA TGTGCCAGCAGCGCCCGACAGGGGGCCCTCACAGATACGCAGTATTTT.

The chain joins TRBV28 to TRBJ1-2; tentative D call: TRBD1 (5 bases). Germline values: CDR1 MDHEN, CDR2 SYDVKM. V was shortened by 4 bases and J by 4 bases, with 16 bases between the two germline ends. The CDR3 length is 15 residues. The CDR3 DNA follows: TGTGCCAGCAGTTCCCCCCTCGGGGGAGCCTATGGCTACACCTTC. Its protein product is CASSSPLGGAYGYTF.

This chain connects TRBV25-1 to TRBJ2-1; TRBD1 aligns across 9 bases. CDR3 length: 12 residues. J lost 15 bases, V lost 5 bases, and 8 bases had no gene match. The germline CDR1 and CDR2 sequences are MGHDK and SYGVNS. The CDR3: CASSTAGTGLFF. CDR3 sequence (DNA): TGTGCCAGCAGTACCGCCGGGACAGGGTTGTTCTTC. Supplemented by reference TRBV25-1 and TRBJ2-1, the full variable domain reads EADIYQTPRYLVIGTGKKITLECSQTMGHDKMYWYQQDPGMELHLIHYSYGVNSTEKGDLSSESTVSRIRTEHFPLTLESARPSHTSQYLCASSTAGTGLFFGPGTRLTVL.

V and J are TRBV6-5 and TRBJ2-5, with TRBD1 matching 7 bases. In germline, CDR1 is MNHEY, CDR2 SVGAGI. Trimming at V came to 4 bases and at J to 4 bases, leaving 3 bases not matched to a gene. The CDR3 is made up of 13 amino acids. The CDR3 sequence is CASSSGTVETQYF. DNA for the CDR3: TGTGCCAGCAGTTCCGGGACAGTAGAGACCCAGTACTTC.

The chain is built from TRBV6-5 and TRBJ2-7; perhaps TRBD1 as D (6 bases). Germline V gene lookup returns CDR1 MNHEY and CDR2 SVGAGI. CDR3 length equals 15 residues. Between the trimmed V and J ends, which lost 0 bases and 3 bases, there was a span of 12 bases. CDR3 protein: CASSYSTGTLYEQYF. Here the CDR3 DNA reads TGTGCCAGCAGTTACTCGACAGGAACCCTCTACGAGCAGTACTTC.

This chain links TRBV2 with TRBJ2-1, with 9 bases lining up with TRBD2. This CDR3 region has 14 residues. Germline V lookup: CDR1 SNHLY, CDR2 FYNNEI. V gave up 8 bases and J gave up 0 bases; unmatched junction bases: 2. CDR3 loop: CASGGLASYNEQFF. CDR3 DNA: TGTGCCAGCGGGGGACTAGCCTCCTACAATGAGCAGTTCTTC.

The chain links TRBV7-9 to TRBJ1-2, with a weak D call TRBD1 (6 bases). This CDR3 has 14 amino acids. Per germline, CDR1 SEHNR and CDR2 FQNEAQ (reference sequence). V dropped 6 bases and J dropped 8 bases, with 19 bases sitting between them. The CDR3 DNA is TGTGCCAGCAGTCACCCCCGCCCAGGGGAGGGCTACACCTTC. It specifies CASSHPRPGEGYTF.

V and J are TRBV5-4 and TRBJ2-7, with D possibly matching TRBD2 (7 bases). Germline assignment: CDR1 SGHNT and CDR2 YYREEE (reference sequence). The CDR3 consists of 15 residues. V was pared by 5 bases and J by 2 bases, with 17 bases between. DNA for the CDR3: TGTGCCAGCAGAGGGGGGGCTAGCGTCACCTACGAGCAGTACTTC. Residues: CASRGGASVTYEQYF.

The chain joins TRBV7-8 to TRBJ1-4; D gene ambiguous. The V gene lost 0 bases and the J gene lost 12 bases, with 8 bases spanning the gap. The CDR3 loop spans 12 amino acids. Germline CDR1 and CDR2: SGHVS and FQNEAQ. The CDR3 DNA is TGTGCCAGCAGCTTAGCCAGTGTCGAACTGTTTTTT. Translated: CASSLASVELFF.

The chain combines TRBV6-5 with TRBJ2-7, with 9 bases identical to TRBD1. The length of the CDR3 is 14 residues. The germline V gene has CDR1 MNHEY and CDR2 SVGAGI. With 5 bases clipped from V and 5 bases from J, the junction kept 7 bases outside the gene matches. The CDR3 coding sequence is TGTGCCAGCAGTACCGGACAGGGGTACGACGAGCAGTACTTC. Amino acids: CASSTGQGYDEQYF.

The chain joins TRBV7-9 to TRBJ2-5; the D gene could be TRBD1 or TRBD2 (5 bases each). The DNA end is a closer match to TRBJ2-7, so the J assignment may be wrong. CDR1 SEHNR and CDR2 FQNEAQ come from the germline V gene (reference sequence). The CDR3 has 15 residues. CDR3 sequence (DNA): TGTGCCAGCAGCCCAAGTGAGGGGTTGGCCTACGAGCAGTACTTC. Its translation is CASSPSEGLAYEQYF.

The chain joins TRBV5-6 to TRBJ2-2, with D possibly TRBD2 on 5 matching bases. This CDR3 region has 18 residues. V was clipped by 5 bases and J by 0 bases, with 20 bases between them. Germline V gives CDR1 SGHDT, CDR2 YYEEEE. This chain's CDR3 is CASSCDEDWASNTGELFF. CDR3 bases: TGTGCCAGCAGTTGCGATGAGGACTGGGCTTCGAACACCGGGGAGCTGTTTTTT.

The genes are TRBV19 and TRBJ2-5; D assignment may be TRBD1 or TRBD2 (5 bases each). V was cut by 6 bases and J by 5 bases, with 16 bases left in between. This CDR3 is built from 14 residues. Germline V gene lookup returns CDR1 LNHDA and CDR2 SQIVND (reference sequence). The CDR3 loop reads CASRMTLEGETQYF. The CDR3 DNA follows: TGTGCCAGTAGGATGACCCTCGAGGGGGAGACCCAGTACTTC.

This rearrangement joins TRBV6-5 to TRBJ1-5, with no clear D. This CDR3 has 13 amino acids. CDR1 is MNHEY and CDR2 is SVGAGI in the germline V gene. V gave up 10 bases and J gave up 2 bases, with 12 bases separating them. The CDR3 protein is CAIGRSGNQPQHF. CDR3 DNA sequence: TGTGCCATAGGACGGAGCGGCAATCAGCCCCAGCATTTT.

This chain links TRBV4-3 with TRBJ1-4; D unresolved. The CDR3 extends over 13 amino acids. Trimming stripped 5 bases from V and 8 bases from J, with 12 bases between. CDR1 is LGHNA and CDR2 is YSLEER in the germline V gene. The DNA of the CDR3 is TGCGCCAGCAGCTCGAGACCCGGGGAAAAACTGTTTTTT. It encodes CASSSRPGEKLFF.

J is TRBJ2-7 and V is TRBV4-3; TRBD1 aligns across 10 bases. After removal of 6 bases from V and 0 bases from J, the junction contained 5 bases not matched to a gene. Germline loops: CDR1 LGHNA, CDR2 YSLEER. The CDR3 sequence is 15 residues long. The CDR3 coding sequence is TGCGCCAGCAGTCCGGGACAGGGGTTCTCCTACGAGCAGTACTTC. Translating it yields CASSPGQGFSYEQYF.

Written as DNA, the CDR3 is TGTGCCAGCAGTGAAGCGGGTTGGGGCGGGATCTACGAGCAGTACTTC. This translates into CASSEAGWGGIYEQYF. The V and J genes are TRBV2 and TRBJ2-7; D may be TRBD2 (6 bases). This CDR3 contains 16 residues. With 0 bases removed from V and 3 bases from J, the gap between germline ends came to 15 bases. The V gene's germline CDR1 is SNHLY and CDR2 FYNNEI.

This chain connects TRBV27 to TRBJ1-1; weak D call: TRBD1 (5 bases). The CDR3 length is 13 residues. Trimming pared 2 bases from V and 1 base from J, leaving 5 bases between. Per the germline V gene, CDR1 is MNHEY and CDR2 is SMNVEV (reference sequence). This CDR3 is CASSLQGNTEAFF. For the CDR3, the DNA is TGTGCCAGCAGTTTACAGGGGAACACTGAAGCTTTCTTT.